Each of the 14 T cell receptor beta chains below was sequenced from the same sample in a study of radiation and T cells in renal cell carcinoma (dated by TCRdb to 2020 to 2022). The library was produced with the immunoSEQ multiplex PCR assay. Imported from immuneACCESS, the table was reduced by TCRdb to in-frame sequences with V and J called. These copies leave out some clones; in studies compared against another copy, an unresolved V gene accounts for under half, and the cause of the remainder is not known. This sample holds 15,000 or so clones; 58% were observed only once. 9.7% of the sample lies in the top ten. Per the publication, the time point label means: tumor resected at nephrectomy. The treatment or condition tag for this specimen amounts to: treatment-naive control, cytoreductive nephrectomy. Sequenced here: tumor tissue, sampled from a patient whose treatment was nephrectomy without radiotherapy. Receptors were obtained from a middle-aged man with renal cell carcinoma.

The rearrangement uses TRBV6-6 and TRBJ2-1, with TRBD2 matching 9 bases. The CDR3 has 15 amino acids. The germline V gene has CDR1 MNHNY and CDR2 SVGAGI (reference sequence). V lost 4 bases to trimming and J lost 5 bases; unmatched junction nucleotides: 6. CDR3 sequence reads: CASSWASGVNNEQFF. In DNA form, the CDR3 reads TGTGCCAGCAGTTGGGCTAGCGGGGTAAACAATGAGCAGTTCTTC.

There are many counts of this clone. J is TRBJ2-3 and V is TRBV9, with D perhaps matching TRBD2 (6 bases). Germline values: CDR1 SGDLS, CDR2 YYNGEE. The CDR3 extends over 15 amino acids. Trimming cost V 3 bases and J 2 bases, with 13 bases left between them. CDR3 sequence reads: CASSGGGEITDTQYF. The CDR3 coding sequence is TGTGCCAGCAGCGGGGGCGGGGAAATCACAGATACGCAGTATTTT.

The chain uses TRBV10-3 and TRBJ1-2; D gene uncertain. Germline CDR1 reads ENHRY; CDR2 reads SYGVKD. The CDR3 totals 16 residues. Trimming cost V 3 bases and J 0 bases, with 14 bases left between them. The CDR3 protein is CAISEGGRGTNYGYTF. The CDR3 DNA follows: TGTGCCATCAGTGAAGGCGGAAGAGGAACTAACTATGGCTACACCTTC.

This clone has more than one count but fewer than ten. This sequence joins TRBV18 and TRBJ2-2; D remains ambiguous. CDR1 and CDR2 from the germline V gene are KGHSH and LQKENI. V was shortened by 1 base and J by 0 bases, with 9 bases between the two germline ends. The CDR3 consists of 16 residues. The CDR3 loop is CASSPLSQANTGELFF. The CDR3 DNA reads as TGTGCCAGCTCACCACTTTCACAAGCGAACACCGGGGAGCTGTTTTTT.

This clone was counted a few times. The chain joins TRBV5-1 to TRBJ2-1; D not certain. Looked up from germline, CDR1 is SGHRS and CDR2 is YFSETQ. CDR3 length: 12 amino acids. The V end lost 2 bases, the J end lost 9 bases, and 9 bases lay between the germline ends. DNA for the CDR3: TGCGCCAGCAGCTTATCGTGGGGTGAGCAGTTCTTC. It yields the protein CASSLSWGEQFF.

This clone was detected once. This chain connects TRBV15 to TRBJ1-3; the match to TRBD1 covers 7 bases. This CDR3 region has 15 residues. Germline assignment: CDR1 LNHNV and CDR2 YYDKDF (reference sequence). V shed 0 bases and J 1 base; nucleotides not matched to a gene: 0. The CDR3 loop reads CATSRETGSGNTIYF. CDR3 nucleotide sequence: TGTGCCACCAGCAGAGAGACAGGGTCTGGAAACACCATATATTTT.

This chain joins TRBV5-5 and TRBJ1-5, with 10 bases identical to TRBD1. Germline V gives CDR1 SGHKS, CDR2 YYEKEE (reference sequence). This CDR3 contains 14 residues. After removal of 3 bases from V and 7 bases from J, the junction contained 4 bases not matched to a gene. CDR3 sequence reads: CASSSTGGGQPQHF. The DNA of the CDR3 is TGTGCCAGCAGCTCGACAGGGGGCGGCCAGCCCCAGCATTTT.

By sample share, this clone is medium-sized. V is TRBV7-6 and J is TRBJ1-1; tentatively, D is TRBD1 (5 bases). This CDR3 is 14 amino acids long. Trimming pared 5 bases from V and 4 bases from J, leaving 14 bases between. Germline V gene lookup returns CDR1 SGHVS and CDR2 FNYEAQ. The CDR3 DNA is TGTGCCAGCAGCCTCGACCCCGGGGGCACTGAAGCTTTCTTT. It codes for CASSLDPGGTEAFF.

V usage is TRBV15 and J usage is TRBJ1-4; D is ambiguous. The CDR3 extends over 15 amino acids. Trimming pared 1 base from V and 0 bases from J, leaving 6 bases between. CDR1 is LNHNV, CDR2 YYDKDF, per germline (reference sequence). CDR3 loop: CATSRGVATNEKLFF. DNA for the CDR3: TGTGCCACCAGCAGAGGAGTTGCAACTAATGAAAAACTGTTTTTT.

By its share, this clone is medium-sized. The V and J genes are TRBV14 and TRBJ1-1; D possibly corresponds to TRBD1 (6 bases). This CDR3 region has 15 residues. With 3 bases removed from V and 3 bases from J, the gap between germline ends came to 14 bases. From germline, CDR1 is SGHDN and CDR2 FVKESK. CDR3 amino acids: CASSQPTGFHTEAFF. Written as DNA, the CDR3 is TGTGCCAGCAGCCAGCCGACAGGTTTTCACACTGAAGCTTTCTTT.

The J gene is TRBJ2-2, the V gene TRBV7-9, with a tentative D call TRBD2 (7 bases). The germline gives CDR1 SEHNR, CDR2 FQNEAQ (reference sequence). The length of the CDR3 is 16 residues. Trimming took off 4 bases at V and 0 bases at J, with 12 bases between the two ends. CDR3 nucleotide sequence: TGTGCCAGCAGCTACGGCGGGGGCTCGAACACCGGGGAGCTGTTTTTT. Protein sequence: CASSYGGGSNTGELFF.

V and J are TRBV10-1 and TRBJ2-7; D remains ambiguous. This CDR3 has 13 amino acids. V was pared by 0 bases and J by 1 base, with 4 bases between. CDR1 is WNHNN, CDR2 SYGVQD, per germline (reference sequence). CDR3 nucleotide sequence: TGCGCCAGCAGTGAGTCGGGATCCTACGAGCAGTACTTC. Translation: CASSESGSYEQYF.

The V gene is TRBV7-6, the J gene TRBJ2-3, with D maybe TRBD1 (5 bases). The germline V and J ends were trimmed by 1 base and 2 bases, with 10 bases remaining between them. Germline assignment: CDR1 SGHVS and CDR2 FNYEAQ. CDR3 length: 15 amino acids. The CDR3 is CASSLGGGDTDTQYF. DNA of the CDR3: TGTGCCAGCAGCTTAGGGGGCGGCGACACAGATACGCAGTATTTT. The variable domain in full, with the rest retrieved from reference TRBV7-6 and TRBJ2-3, is GAGVSQSPRYKVTKRGQDVALRCDPISGHVSLYWYRQALGQGPEFLTYFNYEAQQDKSGLPNDRFSAERPEGSISTLTIQRTEQRDSAMYRCASSLGGGDTDTQYFGPGTRLTVL.

The V gene is TRBV18, the J gene TRBJ1-1; D is unclear. This CDR3 has 14 amino acids. Between the trimmed V and J ends, which lost 3 bases and 1 base, there was a span of 9 bases. Germline V gene lookup returns CDR1 KGHSH and CDR2 LQKENI. CDR3 sequence (DNA): TGTGCCAGCTCACCTTCTAGATCGAACACTGAAGCTTTCTTT. Translated: CASSPSRSNTEAFF.